This TCR beta chain was sequenced during a study of STAT5B mutations in CD4+ large granular lymphocyte leukemia. Profiled with immunoSEQ multiplex PCR; TCRdb holds only in-frame clones, not every one. The sample has about 2,200 clones, around 87% seen once; the top ten hold 6.1%. With 4 bases removed from V and 4 bases from J, the gap between germline ends came to 10 bases. The germline V gene encodes CDR1 LNHDA and CDR2 SQIVND (reference sequence). There are 13 residues in the CDR3. The clonotype comes from a woman between 70 and 85 years old with CD4+ T-cell large granular lymphocyte leukemia. The chain uses TRBV19 and TRBJ2-5, with unresolved D. Sequencing was done on a sample of PBMCs. This chain's CDR3 is CASSSQKRETQYF. The CDR3 region has the DNA TGTGCCAGTAGTAGCCAAAAAAGAGAGACCCAGTACTTC. Full variable domain (outside the CDR3, taken from reference TRBV19 and TRBJ2-5): DGGITQSPKYLFRKEGQNVTLSCEQNLNHDAMYWYRQDPGQGLRLIYYSQIVNDFQKGDIAEGYSVSREKKESFPLTVTSAQKNPTAFYLCASSSQKRETQYFGPGTRLLVL.